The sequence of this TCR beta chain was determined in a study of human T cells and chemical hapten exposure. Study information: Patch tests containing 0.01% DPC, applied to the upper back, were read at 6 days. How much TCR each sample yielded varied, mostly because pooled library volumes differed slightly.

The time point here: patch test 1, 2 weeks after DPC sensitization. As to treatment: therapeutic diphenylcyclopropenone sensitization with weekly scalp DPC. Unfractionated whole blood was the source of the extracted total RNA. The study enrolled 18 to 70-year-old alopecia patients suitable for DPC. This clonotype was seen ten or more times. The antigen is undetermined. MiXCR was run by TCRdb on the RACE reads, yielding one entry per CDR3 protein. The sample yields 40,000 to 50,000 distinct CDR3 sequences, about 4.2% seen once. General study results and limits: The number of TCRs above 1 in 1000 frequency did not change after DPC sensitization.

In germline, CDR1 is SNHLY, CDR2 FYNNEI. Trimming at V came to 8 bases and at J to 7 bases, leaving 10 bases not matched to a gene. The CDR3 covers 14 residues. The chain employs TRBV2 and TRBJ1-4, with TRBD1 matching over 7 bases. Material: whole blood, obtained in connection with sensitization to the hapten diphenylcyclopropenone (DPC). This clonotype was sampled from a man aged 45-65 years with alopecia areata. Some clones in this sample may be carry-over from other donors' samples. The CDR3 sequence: CASHRGHPGEKLFF. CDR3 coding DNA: TGTGCCAGCCACAGGGGTCACCCTGGTGAAAAACTGTTTTTT.